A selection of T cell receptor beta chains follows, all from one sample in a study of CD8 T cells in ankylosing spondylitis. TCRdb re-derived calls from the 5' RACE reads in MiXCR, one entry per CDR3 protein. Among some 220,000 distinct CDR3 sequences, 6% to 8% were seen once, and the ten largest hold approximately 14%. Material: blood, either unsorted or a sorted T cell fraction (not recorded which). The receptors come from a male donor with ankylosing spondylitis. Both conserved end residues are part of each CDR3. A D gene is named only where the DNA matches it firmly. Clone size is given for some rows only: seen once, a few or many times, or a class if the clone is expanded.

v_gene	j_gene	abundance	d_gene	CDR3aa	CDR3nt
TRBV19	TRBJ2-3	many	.	CASRGEHTDTQYF	TGTGCCAGTCGCGGGGAGCACACAGATACGCAGTATTTT
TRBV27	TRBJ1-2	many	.	CASSTLGHGYTF	TGTGCCAGCAGTACGTTGGGTCATGGCTACACCTTC
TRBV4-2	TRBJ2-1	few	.	CASSHSSASSYNEQFF	TGTGCCAGCAGCCACTCTAGCGCGAGCTCCTACAATGAGCAGTTCTTC
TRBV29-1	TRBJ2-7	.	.	CSVAQGGAWEQYF	TGCAGCGTTGCCCAGGGGGGGGCTTGGGAGCAGTACTTC
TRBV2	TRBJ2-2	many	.	CAIQIPNTGELFF	TGTGCCATCCAAATCCCGAACACCGGGGAGCTGTTTTTT
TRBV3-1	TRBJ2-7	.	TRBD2	CASSQVGTSGTYEQYF	TGTGCCAGCAGCCAAGTAGGGACTAGCGGTACCTACGAGCAGTACTTC
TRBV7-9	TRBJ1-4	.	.	CASSLRDPTLFF	TGTGCCAGCAGCTTAAGAGACCCTACACTGTTTTTT
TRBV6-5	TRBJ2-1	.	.	CASSLGASYNEQFF	TGTGCCAGTAGTTTGGGGGCCTCCTACAATGAGCAGTTCTTC
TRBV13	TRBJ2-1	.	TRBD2	CASSPKREWNEQFF	TGTGCCAGCAGCCCAAAGCGGGAATGGAATGAGCAGTTCTTC
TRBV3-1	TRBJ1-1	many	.	CASSQDAFSAGTEAFF	TGTGCCAGCAGCCAAGATGCATTCAGTGCAGGGACTGAAGCTTTCTTT
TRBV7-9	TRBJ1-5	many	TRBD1	CASSPTTGGDQPQHF	TGTGCCAGCAGCCCTACGACAGGGGGCGATCAGCCCCAGCATTTT
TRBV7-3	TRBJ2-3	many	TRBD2	CASSGGGLDTQYF	TGTGCCAGCAGCGGGGGGGGTTTGGATACGCAGTATTTT
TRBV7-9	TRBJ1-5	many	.	CASSLVGSQPQHF	TGTGCCAGCAGCTTAGTGGGTAGTCAGCCCCAGCATTTT
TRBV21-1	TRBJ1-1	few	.	CASSKKSREPGTEAFF	TGTGCCAGCAGCAAAAAATCTCGGGAACCGGGGACTGAAGCTTTCTTT
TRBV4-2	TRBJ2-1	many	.	CASRISYNEQFF	TGTGCCAGCAGGATTTCCTACAATGAGCAGTTCTTC
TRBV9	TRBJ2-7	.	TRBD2	CASSSGLAGLEQYF	TGTGCCAGCAGCTCGGGACTAGCGGGACTCGAGCAGTACTTC
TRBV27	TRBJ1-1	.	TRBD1	CASSLGGQGYTEAFF	TGTGCCAGCAGTTTAGGCGGACAGGGGTACACTGAAGCTTTCTTT
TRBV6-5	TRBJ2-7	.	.	CASGSGEDYEQYF	TGTGCCAGCGGTTCGGGGGAAGACTACGAGCAGTACTTC
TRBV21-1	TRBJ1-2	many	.	CASSKSLSQGLRYGYTF	TGTGCCAGCAGCAAGTCCCTTTCACAGGGGTTGCGTTATGGCTACACCTTC
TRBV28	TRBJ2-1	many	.	CASSPTFNEQFF	TGTGCCAGCAGCCCCACCTTCAATGAGCAGTTCTTC
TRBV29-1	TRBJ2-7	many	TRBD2	CSVLGTSGSPYEQYF	TGCAGCGTCCTCGGGACTAGCGGGAGCCCCTACGAGCAGTACTTC
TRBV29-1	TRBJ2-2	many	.	CSVVDRNTGELFF	TGCAGCGTTGTGGACAGAAACACCGGGGAGCTGTTTTTT
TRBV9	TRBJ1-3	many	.	CASSLQGNTIYF	TGTGCCAGCAGCCTACAGGGAAACACCATATATTTT
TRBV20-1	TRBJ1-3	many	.	CSARNPPGTVPRNTIYF	TGCAGTGCTAGAAACCCCCCTGGGACTGTCCCCCGAAACACCATATATTTT
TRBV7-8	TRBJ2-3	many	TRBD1	CASSTAYLQGVDTQYF	TGTGCCAGCAGCACCGCATATCTCCAGGGGGTAGATACGCAGTATTTT
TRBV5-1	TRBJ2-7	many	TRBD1	CASSSGQGEYYEQYF	TGCGCCAGCAGCTCTGGACAGGGGGAGTATTACGAGCAGTACTTC
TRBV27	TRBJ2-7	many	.	CASSLSRTDSSYEQYF	TGTGCCAGCAGTTTATCGCGGACAGACAGCTCCTACGAGCAGTACTTC
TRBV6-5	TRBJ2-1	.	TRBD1	CASSFGTGVDEQFF	TGTGCCAGCAGTTTCGGGACAGGGGTTGATGAGCAGTTCTTC
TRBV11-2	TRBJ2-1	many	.	CASSFNGNEQFF	TGTGCCAGCAGCTTTAATGGTAATGAGCAGTTCTTC
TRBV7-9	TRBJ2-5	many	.	CASSLIAETQYF	TGTGCCAGCAGCTTAATAGCGGAGACCCAGTACTTC
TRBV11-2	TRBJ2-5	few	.	CASQLILTVQETQYF	TGTGCCAGCCAGCTTATCCTTACAGTACAAGAGACCCAGTACTTC
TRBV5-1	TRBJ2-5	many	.	CASTPRGRETQYF	TGCGCCAGCACACCGAGAGGAAGGGAGACCCAGTACTTC
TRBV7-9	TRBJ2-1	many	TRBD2	CASSSSRLADSYNEQFF	TGTGCCAGCAGCTCGAGTCGACTAGCGGACTCCTACAATGAGCAGTTCTTC
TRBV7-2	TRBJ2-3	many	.	CASSLVFYGVLTDTQYF	TGTGCCAGCAGCTTAGTATTTTACGGGGTTCTCACAGATACGCAGTATTTT
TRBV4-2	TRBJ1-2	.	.	CASSQGSPWDGYTF	TGTGCCAGCAGCCAAGGATCTCCGTGGGATGGCTACACCTTC
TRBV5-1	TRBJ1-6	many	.	CASSSGGSNSPLHF	TGCGCCAGCAGCTCGGGCGGAAGCAATTCACCCCTCCACTTT
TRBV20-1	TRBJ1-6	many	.	CSARDKEEWSPLHF	TGCAGTGCTAGAGATAAGGAGGAGTGGTCACCCCTCCACTTT
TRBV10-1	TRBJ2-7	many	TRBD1	CASSEPTGEYEQYF	TGCGCCAGCAGTGAGCCGACAGGGGAATACGAGCAGTACTTC
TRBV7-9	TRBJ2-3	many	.	CASSFMGDTQYF	TGTGCCAGCAGCTTCATGGGGGATACGCAGTATTTT
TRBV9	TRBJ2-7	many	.	CASSVGGDSYEQYF	TGTGCCAGCAGCGTAGGAGGGGACTCCTACGAGCAGTACTTC
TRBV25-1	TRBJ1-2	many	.	CASAPVGGSYGYTF	TGTGCCAGCGCCCCGGTGGGGGGAAGCTATGGCTACACCTTC
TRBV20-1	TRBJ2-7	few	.	CSASIPYEQYF	TGCAGTGCTTCTATCCCCTACGAGCAGTACTTC
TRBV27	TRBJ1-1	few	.	CASSFHLRTEAFF	TGTGCCAGCAGTTTCCACCTGAGGACTGAAGCTTTCTTT
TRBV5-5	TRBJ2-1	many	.	CASSLATMGRNEQFF	TGTGCCAGCAGCTTGGCGACAATGGGGAGAAATGAGCAGTTCTTC
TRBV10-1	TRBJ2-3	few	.	CASSYAGPWDHSGTDTQYF	TGCGCCAGCAGTTACGCGGGACCTTGGGACCATTCAGGCACAGATACGCAGTATTTT
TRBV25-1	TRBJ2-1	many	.	CASSETGRVEQFF	TGTGCCAGCAGTGAGACAGGGAGGGTTGAGCAGTTCTTC
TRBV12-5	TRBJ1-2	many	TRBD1	CASALGDRGRWGYTF	TGTGCTAGTGCCCTGGGCGACAGGGGGCGCTGGGGCTACACCTTC